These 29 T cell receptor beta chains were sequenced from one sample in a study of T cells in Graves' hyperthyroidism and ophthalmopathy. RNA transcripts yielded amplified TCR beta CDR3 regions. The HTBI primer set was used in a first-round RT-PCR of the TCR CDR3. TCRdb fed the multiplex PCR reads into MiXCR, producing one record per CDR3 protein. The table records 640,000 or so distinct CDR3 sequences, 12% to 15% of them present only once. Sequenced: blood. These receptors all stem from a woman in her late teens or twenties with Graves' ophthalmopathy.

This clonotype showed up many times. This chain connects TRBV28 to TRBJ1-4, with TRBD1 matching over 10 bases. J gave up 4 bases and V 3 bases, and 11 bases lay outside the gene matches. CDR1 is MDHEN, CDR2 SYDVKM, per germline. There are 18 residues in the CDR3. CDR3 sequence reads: CASSLRRGTGEFNEKLFF. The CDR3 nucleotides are TGTGCCAGCAGTTTGCGACGAGGGACAGGGGAGTTTAATGAAAAACTGTTTTTT. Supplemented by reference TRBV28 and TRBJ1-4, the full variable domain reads DVKVTQSSRYLVKRTGEKVFLECVQDMDHENMFWYRQDPGLGLRLIYFSYDVKMKEKGDIPEGYSVSREKKERFSLILESASTNQTSMYLCASSLRRGTGEFNEKLFFGSGTQLSVL.

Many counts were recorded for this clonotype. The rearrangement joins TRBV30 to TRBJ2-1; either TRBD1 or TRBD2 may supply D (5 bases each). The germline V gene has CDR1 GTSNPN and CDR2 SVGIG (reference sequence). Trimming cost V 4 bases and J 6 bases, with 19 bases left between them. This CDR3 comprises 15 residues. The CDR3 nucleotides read TGTGCCTGGACCCACTACGGGGTTAGGGGCAATGAGCAGTTCTTC. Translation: CAWTHYGVRGNEQFF.

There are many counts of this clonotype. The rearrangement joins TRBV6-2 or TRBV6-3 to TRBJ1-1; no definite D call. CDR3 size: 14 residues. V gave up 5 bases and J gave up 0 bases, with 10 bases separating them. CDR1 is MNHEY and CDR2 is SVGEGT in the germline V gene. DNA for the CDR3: TGTGCCAGCAGTAGCTATCCAGTGAACACTGAAGCTTTCTTT. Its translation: CASSSYPVNTEAFF.

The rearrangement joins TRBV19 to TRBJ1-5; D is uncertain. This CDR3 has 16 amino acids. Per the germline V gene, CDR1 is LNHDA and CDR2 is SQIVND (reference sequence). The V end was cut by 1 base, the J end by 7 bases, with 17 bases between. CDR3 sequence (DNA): TGTGCCAGTAGTATAGTCCAATGGACGGAGGGCCAGCCCCAGCATTTT. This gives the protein CASSIVQWTEGQPQHF.

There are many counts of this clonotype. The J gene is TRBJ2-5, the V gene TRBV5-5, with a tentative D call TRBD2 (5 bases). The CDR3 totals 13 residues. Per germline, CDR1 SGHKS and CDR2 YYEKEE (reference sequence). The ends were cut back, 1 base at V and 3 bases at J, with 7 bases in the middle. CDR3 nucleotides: TGTGCCAGCAGCTTGCGGGGTGAAGAGACCCAGTACTTC. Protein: CASSLRGEETQYF.

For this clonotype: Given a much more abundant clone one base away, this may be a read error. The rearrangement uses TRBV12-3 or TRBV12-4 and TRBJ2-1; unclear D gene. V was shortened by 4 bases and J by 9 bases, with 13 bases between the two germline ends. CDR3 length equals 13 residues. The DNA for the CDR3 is TGTGCCAGCAGTTCAATAGTCTCCGTTGAGCAGTTCTTC. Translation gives CASSSIVSVEQFF.

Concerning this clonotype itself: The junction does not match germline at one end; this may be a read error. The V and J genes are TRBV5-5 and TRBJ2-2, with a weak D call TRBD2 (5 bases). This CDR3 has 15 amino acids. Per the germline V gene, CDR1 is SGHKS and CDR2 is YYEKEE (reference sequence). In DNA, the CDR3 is TGTGCCAGCGGCTTTGCGGGCAGAGGCACCGGGGAGCTGTTTTTT. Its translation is CASGFAGRGTGELFF.

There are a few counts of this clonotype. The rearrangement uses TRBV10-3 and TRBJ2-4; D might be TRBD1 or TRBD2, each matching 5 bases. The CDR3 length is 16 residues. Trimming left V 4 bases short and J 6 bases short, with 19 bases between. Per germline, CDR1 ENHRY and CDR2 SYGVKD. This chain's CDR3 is CAISALAPYGGNIQYF. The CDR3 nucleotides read TGTGCCATCAGTGCACTGGCGCCCTATGGGGGAAACATTCAGTACTTC.

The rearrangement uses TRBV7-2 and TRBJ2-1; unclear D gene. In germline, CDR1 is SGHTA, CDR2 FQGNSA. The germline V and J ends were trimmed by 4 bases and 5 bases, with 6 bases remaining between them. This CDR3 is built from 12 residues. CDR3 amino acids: CASSYLNNEQFF. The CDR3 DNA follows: TGTGCCAGCAGCTACCTGAACAATGAGCAGTTCTTC.

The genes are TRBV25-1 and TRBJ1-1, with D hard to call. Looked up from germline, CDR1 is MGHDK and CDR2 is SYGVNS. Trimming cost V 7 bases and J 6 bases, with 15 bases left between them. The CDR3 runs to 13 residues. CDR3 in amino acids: CASITPEWSEAFF. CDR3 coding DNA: TGTGCCAGCATTACGCCAGAGTGGTCTGAAGCTTTCTTT. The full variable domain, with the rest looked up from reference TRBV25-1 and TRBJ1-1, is EADIYQTPRYLVIGTGKKITLECSQTMGHDKMYWYQQDPGMELHLIHYSYGVNSTEKGDLSSESTVSRIRTEHFPLTLESARPSHTSQYLCASITPEWSEAFFGQGTRLTVV.

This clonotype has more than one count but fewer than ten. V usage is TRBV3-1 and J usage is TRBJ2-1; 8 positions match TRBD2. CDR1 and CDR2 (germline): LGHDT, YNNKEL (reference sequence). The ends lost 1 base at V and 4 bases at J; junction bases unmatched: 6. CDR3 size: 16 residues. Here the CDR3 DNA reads TGTGCCAGCAGCCAAGGGCGCGGGAGGTTTTACAATGAGCAGTTCTTC. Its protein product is CASSQGRGRFYNEQFF.

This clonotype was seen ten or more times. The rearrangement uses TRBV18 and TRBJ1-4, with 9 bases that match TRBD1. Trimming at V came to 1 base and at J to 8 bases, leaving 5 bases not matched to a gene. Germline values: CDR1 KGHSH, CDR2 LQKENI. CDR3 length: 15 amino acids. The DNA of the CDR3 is TGTGCCAGCTCACCACGACAGGGGGGAGACGAAAAACTGTTTTTT. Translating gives CASSPRQGGDEKLFF.

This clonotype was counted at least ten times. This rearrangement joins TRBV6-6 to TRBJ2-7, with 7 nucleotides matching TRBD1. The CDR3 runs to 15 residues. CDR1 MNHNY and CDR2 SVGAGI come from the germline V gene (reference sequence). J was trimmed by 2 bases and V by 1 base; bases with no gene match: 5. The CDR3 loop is CASSYWNRGAYEQYF. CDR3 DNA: TGTGCCAGCAGTTACTGGAACAGGGGTGCCTACGAGCAGTACTTC.

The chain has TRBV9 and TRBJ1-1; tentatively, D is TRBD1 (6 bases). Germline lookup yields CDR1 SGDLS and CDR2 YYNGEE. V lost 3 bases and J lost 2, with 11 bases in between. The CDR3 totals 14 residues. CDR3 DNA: TGTGCCAGCAGCGCTTCCGGGACAAACACTGAAGCTTTCTTT. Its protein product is CASSASGTNTEAFF.

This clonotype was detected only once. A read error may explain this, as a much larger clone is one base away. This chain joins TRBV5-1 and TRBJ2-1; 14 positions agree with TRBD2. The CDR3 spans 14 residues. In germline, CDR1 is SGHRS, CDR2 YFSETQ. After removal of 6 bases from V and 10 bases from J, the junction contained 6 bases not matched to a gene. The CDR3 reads CASNSRTSGREQFF. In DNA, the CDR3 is TGCGCCAGCAACTCCAGGACTAGCGGGAGGGAGCAGTTCTTC.

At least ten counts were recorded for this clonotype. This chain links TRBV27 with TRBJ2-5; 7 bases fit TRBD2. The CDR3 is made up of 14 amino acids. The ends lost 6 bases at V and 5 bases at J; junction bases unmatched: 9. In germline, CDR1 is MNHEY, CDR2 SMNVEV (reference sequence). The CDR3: CASRGLSGGETQYF. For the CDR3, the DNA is TGTGCCAGCAGGGGACTTTCCGGGGGGGAGACCCAGTACTTC.

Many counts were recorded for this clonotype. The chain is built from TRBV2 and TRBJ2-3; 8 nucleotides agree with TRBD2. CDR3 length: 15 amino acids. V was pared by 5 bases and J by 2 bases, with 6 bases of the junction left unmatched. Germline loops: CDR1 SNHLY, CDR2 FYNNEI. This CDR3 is CASSLGLVATDTQYF. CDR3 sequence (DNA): TGTGCCAGCAGTCTGGGACTAGTAGCCACAGATACGCAGTATTTT.

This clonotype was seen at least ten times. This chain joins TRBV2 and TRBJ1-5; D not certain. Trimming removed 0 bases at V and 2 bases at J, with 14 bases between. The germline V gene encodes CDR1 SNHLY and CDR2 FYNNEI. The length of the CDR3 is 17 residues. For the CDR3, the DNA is TGTGCCAGCAGTGAAGCGCTTCAAGGATGGGGCAATCAGCCCCAGCATTTT. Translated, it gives CASSEALQGWGNQPQHF.

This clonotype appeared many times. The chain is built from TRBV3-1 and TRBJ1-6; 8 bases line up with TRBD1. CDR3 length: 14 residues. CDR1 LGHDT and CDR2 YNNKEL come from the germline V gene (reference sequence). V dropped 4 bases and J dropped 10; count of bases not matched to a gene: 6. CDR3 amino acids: CASSLTGGRSPLHF. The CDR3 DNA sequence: TGTGCCAGCAGCCTCACAGGGGGAAGGTCACCCCTCCACTTT.

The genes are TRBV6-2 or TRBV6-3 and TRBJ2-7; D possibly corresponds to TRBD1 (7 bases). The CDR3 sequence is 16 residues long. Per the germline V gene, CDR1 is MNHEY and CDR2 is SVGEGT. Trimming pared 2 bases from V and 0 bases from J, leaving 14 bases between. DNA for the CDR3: TGTGCCAGCAGTTACGGCAGGGGGGATCTCTCCTACGAGCAGTACTTC. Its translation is CASSYGRGDLSYEQYF.

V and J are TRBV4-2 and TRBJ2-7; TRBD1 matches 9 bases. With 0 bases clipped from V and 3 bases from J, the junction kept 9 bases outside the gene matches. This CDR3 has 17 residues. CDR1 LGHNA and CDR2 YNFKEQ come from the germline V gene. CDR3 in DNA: TGTGCCAGCAGCCAAGACAGAACAGGGGGCTTACTCTACGAGCAGTACTTC. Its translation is CASSQDRTGGLLYEQYF.

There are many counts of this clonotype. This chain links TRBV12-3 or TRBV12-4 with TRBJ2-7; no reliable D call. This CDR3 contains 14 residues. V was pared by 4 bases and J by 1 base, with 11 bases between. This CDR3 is CASSSFRRSYEQYF. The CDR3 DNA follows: TGTGCCAGCAGTTCTTTCAGGAGATCCTACGAGCAGTACTTC.

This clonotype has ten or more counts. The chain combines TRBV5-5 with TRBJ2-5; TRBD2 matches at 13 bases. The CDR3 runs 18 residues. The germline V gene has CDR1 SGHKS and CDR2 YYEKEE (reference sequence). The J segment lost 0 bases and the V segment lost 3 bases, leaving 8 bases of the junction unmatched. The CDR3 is CASSSGLAGPSYQETQYF. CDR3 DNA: TGTGCCAGCAGCTCGGGACTAGCGGGACCATCGTACCAAGAGACCCAGTACTTC.

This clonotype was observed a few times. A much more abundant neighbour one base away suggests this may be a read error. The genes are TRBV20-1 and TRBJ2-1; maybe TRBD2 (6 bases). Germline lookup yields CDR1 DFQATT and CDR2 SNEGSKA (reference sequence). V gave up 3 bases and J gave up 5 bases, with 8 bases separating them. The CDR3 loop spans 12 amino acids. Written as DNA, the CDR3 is TGCAGTGCTAGCGGGACTGACAATGAGCAGTTCTTC. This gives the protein CSASGTDNEQFF.

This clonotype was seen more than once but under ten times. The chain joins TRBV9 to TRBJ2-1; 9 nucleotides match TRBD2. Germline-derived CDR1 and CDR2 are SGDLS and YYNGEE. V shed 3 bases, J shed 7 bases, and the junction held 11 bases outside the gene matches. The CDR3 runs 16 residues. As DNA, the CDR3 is TGTGCCAGCAGCGCCCGTAGCGGGAGTGAACCTAATGAGCAGTTCTTC. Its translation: CASSARSGSEPNEQFF.

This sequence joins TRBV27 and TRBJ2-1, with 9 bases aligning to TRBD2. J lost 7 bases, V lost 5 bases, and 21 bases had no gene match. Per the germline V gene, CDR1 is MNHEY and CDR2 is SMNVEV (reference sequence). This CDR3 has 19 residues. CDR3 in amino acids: CASSLWKGPRGGRGNEQFF. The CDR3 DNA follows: TGTGCCAGCAGTCTCTGGAAGGGACCCCGGGGCGGGAGGGGGAATGAGCAGTTCTTC.

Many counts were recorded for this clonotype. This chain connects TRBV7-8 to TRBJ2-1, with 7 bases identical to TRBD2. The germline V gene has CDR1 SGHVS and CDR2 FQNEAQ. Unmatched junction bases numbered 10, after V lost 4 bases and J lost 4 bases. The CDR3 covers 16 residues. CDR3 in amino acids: CASSSPPAGVYNEQFF. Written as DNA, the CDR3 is TGTGCCAGCAGCTCCCCGCCGGCGGGGGTTTACAATGAGCAGTTCTTC.

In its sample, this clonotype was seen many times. The CDR3 reads CASTLGRVGNQPQHF. CDR3 DNA sequence: TGTGCCAGCACCCTCGGCAGGGTTGGTAATCAGCCCCAGCATTTT. V is TRBV28 and J is TRBJ1-5, with D perhaps matching TRBD1 (5 bases). Germline CDR1 MDHEN, CDR2 SYDVKM. With 7 bases removed from V and 4 bases from J, the gap between germline ends came to 17 bases. This CDR3 has 15 residues.

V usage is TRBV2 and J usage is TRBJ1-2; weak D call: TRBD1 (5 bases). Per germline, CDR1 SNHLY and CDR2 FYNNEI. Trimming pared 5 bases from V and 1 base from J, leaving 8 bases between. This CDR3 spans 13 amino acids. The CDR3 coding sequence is TGTGCCAGCAGTCCAGGGATTAACTATGGCTACACCTTC. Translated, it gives CASSPGINYGYTF.